This TCR beta chain stems from a study of Ad26.COV2.S vaccination and SARS-CoV-2 variants. Study summary: Ad26.COV2.S, an intramuscular injection, was given once or twice 56 days apart. Study observations and caveats: Vaccinated and placebo-treated recipients had similar non-spike TCR breadth. Possible underestimation of total T cell responses by the TCR breadth and depth analyses was noted.

Documented treatment: some 20 received Ad26.COV2.S at low or high dose, single or two shots; about five received placebo; per-sample allocation not given. Sampling took place 63 days after the first vaccine or placebo injection. Aged 18-55 years, donor was enrolled in Boston in about 2020. The germline V gene has CDR1 MDHEN and CDR2 SYDVKM. The CDR3 sequence is 18 residues long. V lost 4 bases, J lost 10 bases, and 31 bases lay in between. Of note for this clone: Its target is unknown.

Measured with immunoSEQ multiplex PCR; TCRdb has only the in-frame clones, and not every one. There are roughly 460,000 clones in the sample; 80% to 90% occur only once, and about 1.5% lies in the top ten. The chain is built from TRBV28 and TRBJ1-1, with D perhaps matching TRBD1 (6 bases). Sample: peripheral blood, taken in a trial of Ad26.COV2.S vaccine versus placebo. This receptor was obtained from a person between 18 and 65 years old who received the Ad26.COV2.S COVID-19 vaccine or a placebo. The DNA of the CDR3 is TGTGCCAGCAGTTCAACAGGGTTTTACGGCCGTATTCATCAGGGAGCTTTCTTT. Residues: CASSSTGFYGRIHQGAFF.